These T cell receptor beta chains were read from a single sample in a study of T-cell memory formation after mild COVID-19. TCRdb independently ran MiXCR on the 5' RACE reads; one entry per CDR3 protein. The sample contains 190,000 or so distinct CDR3 sequences, 20% to 25% of which appear only once. The sample consisted of PBMCs or a T cell subset sorted from them (not recorded which). These receptors were taken from an adult woman who had mild COVID-19 (a few samples of this study predate the infection). Cell type and time point are not known. Both conserved end residues are trimmed from each CDR3.

v_call	j_call	cdr3_aa
TRBV27	TRBJ2-7	ASSGPGQGDYEQY
TRBV7-9	TRBJ1-2	ASSLVEDGGYT
TRBV7-2	TRBJ2-7	ASSPGLLDIYEQY
TRBV15	TRBJ2-3	ATSGLAGSGDTQY
TRBV5-8	TRBJ1-1	ASNLGQSGTEAF
TRBV12-3/TRBV12-4	TRBJ1-1	ASSPGENTEAF
TRBV7-9	TRBJ1-1	ASSLSPRTEAF
TRBV10-3	TRBJ2-3	AIVAGDTDTQY
TRBV7-8	TRBJ2-5	ASSSTRDDQETQY
TRBV4-2	TRBJ2-1	ASSQDAFPGGPNEQF
TRBV2	TRBJ2-5	ASSDPLAGSETQY
TRBV20-1	TRBJ1-2	SARGVGNYGYT
TRBV29-1	TRBJ2-1	SVDSDYNEQF
TRBV7-9	TRBJ2-2	ASSPPLGDTGELF
TRBV12-3/TRBV12-4	TRBJ2-4	ASQRAGRNIQY
TRBV12-3/TRBV12-4	TRBJ2-7	ASSLGAGATY
TRBV30	TRBJ2-1	AWSETGNEQF
TRBV7-2	TRBJ1-5	ASSSPGGWQPQH
TRBV29-1	TRBJ1-2	SVGQGEYGYT
TRBV11-2	TRBJ1-2	ASSFDRFNYGYT
TRBV4-3	TRBJ2-3	ASSQAEGDTQY
TRBV11-3	TRBJ2-5	ASSLEGPGPQETQY
TRBV4-1	TRBJ2-5	ASSQESLVETQY
TRBV5-1	TRBJ1-6	ASSPGTGDSPLH
TRBV11-3	TRBJ1-2	ASSLESGDFGYT
TRBV6-2/TRBV6-3	TRBJ2-7	ASRQGISYEQY
TRBV9	TRBJ2-1	ASSVVRASSYNEQF
TRBV6-5	TRBJ2-5	ASTSLGRVNQY
TRBV15	TRBJ2-1	ATSNWDSYNEQF
TRBV4-3	TRBJ2-7	ASSREDSSGSHEQY
TRBV5-6	TRBJ2-5	ASSLEAGAYQETQY
TRBV30	TRBJ2-1	AWIPGSGGTPGF
TRBV28	TRBJ1-5	ASSQGQQPQH
TRBV11-2	TRBJ1-2	ASSLFREESA
TRBV3-1	TRBJ1-1	ASSQDPEGTEAF
TRBV27	TRBJ2-2	ASSFFTGELF
TRBV29-1	TRBJ2-3	SVEAPGADTQY
TRBV15	TRBJ2-7	ATSGDSYEQY
TRBV11-2	TRBJ2-3	ASSADSDTQY
TRBV11-2	TRBJ2-3	ASSLDSWGSGITDTQY
TRBV7-9	TRBJ2-1	ASSLFGGFGRNEQF
TRBV20-1	TRBJ1-4	SARDRTDRTTNEKLF
TRBV7-9	TRBJ1-2	ASSFPRGLYT
TRBV6-5	TRBJ2-7	ASSYSQGHSYEQY
TRBV7-9	TRBJ2-3	ASSSPGTPDTQY
TRBV7-9	TRBJ2-7	ASSLFERGEYEQY
TRBV6-5	TRBJ2-7	ASSFSSGTQSSYEQY
TRBV7-9	TRBJ1-1	ASSLSLGTEAF
TRBV7-9	TRBJ1-1	ASSLAPSRENTEAF